This record concerns one T cell receptor (beta chain) sequence. The data are from a study of ipilimumab plus nivolumab after autologous stem cell transplantation. Study-wide context: Typical patient got 5 ipilimumab doses and seven to nine nivolumab doses (median).

V dropped 5 bases and J dropped 5 bases, with 19 bases sitting between them. CDR3 length: 17 amino acids. Method: immunoSEQ multiplex PCR; TCRdb's copy keeps in-frame clones and lacks some. Here the sample spans roughly 2,400 clones, approximately 93% being singletons. Ipilimumab, 1 mg/kg, started 14 to 28 days after autologous transplant. This clonotype was sampled from a male donor with primary mediastinal lymphoma. The rearrangement joins TRBV23-1 to TRBJ2-6, with D hard to call. TRBV23-1 is flagged as an ORF with uncertain function. Source: PBMCs, taken in a trial of ipilimumab plus nivolumab as post-transplant consolidation. The CDR3 DNA follows: TGCGCCAGCAGTATAGTGCCGCAACAAAGTCGGGCCAACGTCCTGACTTTC. As protein: CASSIVPQQSRANVLTF.